Below are 9 T cell receptor beta chains sequenced from a single sample in a study of blood T cell repertoires in COVID-19. Sequencing used immunoSEQ multiplex PCR; TCRdb keeps in-frame clones, though not all of them. The sample lists 180,000 or so clones; approximately 83% were seen once. The sequencing input was peripheral blood. The receptors originated from a human donor with active or convalescent COVID-19. The donor label of this sample is uncertain.

CDR3 DNA: TGTGCCAGCAACCGGGCCGAGGGATCCTACGAGCAGTACTTC. It encodes CASNRAEGSYEQYF. The chain links TRBV7-9 to TRBJ2-7; TRBD2 is a possible D gene (5 bases). Germline V gene lookup returns CDR1 SEHNR and CDR2 FQNEAQ (reference sequence). The CDR3 sequence is 14 residues long. Trimming stripped 7 bases from V and 1 base from J, with 14 bases between.

This chain's CDR3 is CASSLLLAGEETQYF. In nucleotides, the CDR3 is TGCGCCAGCAGCTTGCTCCTAGCGGGGGAAGAGACCCAGTACTTC. V gene TRBV5-1 combines with J gene TRBJ2-5; 10 nucleotides match TRBD2. In germline, CDR1 is SGHRS, CDR2 YFSETQ. CDR3 length: 15 residues. V trimming: 1 base; J trimming: 3 bases; junction bases outside the gene matches: 3.

The chain has TRBV27 and TRBJ2-3, with TRBD2 matching 9 bases. Germline trimming cut 3 bases from V and 2 bases from J; bases unmatched to any gene: 12. The germline V gene has CDR1 MNHEY and CDR2 SMNVEV (reference sequence). This CDR3 has 18 residues. In DNA form, the CDR3 reads TGTGCCAGCAGTTTCCTAGCGGGGACTACCACACTCACAGATACGCAGTATTTT. It is translated as CASSFLAGTTTLTDTQYF.

This sequence joins TRBV4-1 and TRBJ2-3; possibly TRBD2 for D (6 bases). This CDR3 spans 19 amino acids. V lost 2 bases and J 0 bases, leaving 21 bases between the germline ends. Germline V CDR1 and CDR2: MGHRA, YSYEKL. The CDR3 here is CASSQSQWPGGGSTDTQYF. In nucleotides, the CDR3 is TGCGCCAGCAGCCAATCCCAATGGCCCGGGGGTGGAAGCACAGATACGCAGTATTTT.

The chain recombines TRBV5-1 with TRBJ1-5, with 9 nucleotides matching TRBD1. Germline loops: CDR1 SGHRS, CDR2 YFSETQ. V gave up 0 bases and J gave up 5 bases; unmatched junction bases: 3. The CDR3 contains 15 residues. For the CDR3, the DNA is TGCGCCAGCAGCTTGGACAGGGGGCTCGATCAGCCCCAGCATTTT. Translated: CASSLDRGLDQPQHF.

The chain joins TRBV30 to TRBJ1-6; TRBD1 is a possible D gene (6 bases). CDR1 and CDR2 (germline): GTSNPN, SVGIG (reference sequence). The V end lost 5 bases, the J end lost 7 bases, and 15 bases lay between the germline ends. The CDR3 has 14 amino acids. DNA for the CDR3: TGTGCCTGGGGGGGGCTCCAGGGAAATTCACCCCTCCACTTT. It codes for CAWGGLQGNSPLHF.

The chain couples TRBV7-2 to TRBJ1-4, with unresolved D. The CDR3 is made up of 14 amino acids. Trimming took off 2 bases at V and 3 bases at J, with 7 bases between the two ends. Germline-derived CDR1 and CDR2 are SGHTA and FQGNSA. CDR3 nucleotides: TGTGCCAGCAGCTTACTTTCGTCTAATGAAAAACTGTTTTTT. Protein: CASSLLSSNEKLFF.

The gene calls are TRBV29-1 and TRBJ2-3, with D unclear. The germline V and J ends were trimmed by 4 bases and 5 bases, with 7 bases remaining between them. The CDR3 totals 11 residues. CDR1 and CDR2 from the germline V gene are SQVTM and ANQGSEA. CDR3 region: CSVGLGDTQYF. The CDR3 DNA follows: TGCAGCGTTGGACTTGGAGATACGCAGTATTTT.

This sequence joins TRBV20-1 and TRBJ1-2; D is perhaps TRBD1 (6 bases). Germline CDR1 DFQATT, CDR2 SNEGSKA (reference sequence). With 3 bases removed from V and 6 bases from J, the gap between germline ends came to 23 bases. The CDR3 is 16 residues long. CDR3 amino acids: CSASPPRRGNRNGYTF. In DNA form, the CDR3 reads TGCAGTGCTAGTCCCCCCCGAAGGGGGAATCGGAATGGCTACACCTTC.